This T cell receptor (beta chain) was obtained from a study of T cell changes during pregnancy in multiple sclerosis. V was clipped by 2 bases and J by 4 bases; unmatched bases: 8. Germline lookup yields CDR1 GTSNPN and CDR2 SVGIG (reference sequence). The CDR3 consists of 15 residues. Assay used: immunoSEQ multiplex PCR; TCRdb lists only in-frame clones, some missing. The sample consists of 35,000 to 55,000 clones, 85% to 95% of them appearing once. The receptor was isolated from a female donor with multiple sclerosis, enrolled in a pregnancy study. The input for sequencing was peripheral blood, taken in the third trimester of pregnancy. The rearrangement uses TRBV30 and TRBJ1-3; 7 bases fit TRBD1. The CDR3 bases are TGTGCCTGGAGTAGGGACAGCGGAGGAGGAAACACCATATATTTT. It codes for CAWSRDSGGGNTIYF.